These 30 T cell receptor beta chains were sequenced from one sample in a study of cytomegalovirus exposure and HLA in healthy donors. PCR used 60 Vbeta primers and 13 Jbeta primers. The method was immunoSEQ multiplex PCR; TCRdb's version includes in-frame clones alone and lacks a portion of them. This sample yields some 150,000 clones, of which roughly 82% are seen a single time; approximately 3% belongs to the top ten. Sequenced: PBMCs. These receptors came from a male donor in good health and CMV-seronegative.

The chain carries TRBV7-9 and TRBJ1-5; TRBD1 matches at 8 bases. Trimming cost V 0 bases and J 7 bases; bases outside gene matches: 2. The CDR3 length is 14 residues. Germline V gene data show CDR1 as SEHNR and CDR2 as FQNEAQ (reference sequence). DNA of the CDR3: TGTGCCAGCAGCTTAGCCGCAGGGGGCCAGCCCCAGCATTTT. Translation: CASSLAAGGQPQHF.

The chain combines TRBV9 with TRBJ2-3, with D possibly matching TRBD1 (6 bases). Germline values: CDR1 SGDLS, CDR2 YYNGEE. Between the trimmed V and J ends, which lost 4 bases and 4 bases, there was a span of 19 bases. The CDR3 has 16 residues. The CDR3 sequence: CASSFHRVGYADTQYF. For the CDR3, the DNA is TGTGCCAGCAGCTTCCACAGGGTCGGTTACGCAGATACGCAGTATTTT.

This rearrangement joins TRBV9 to TRBJ2-3; D perhaps matches TRBD2 (6 bases). The germline V gene has CDR1 SGDLS and CDR2 YYNGEE. The CDR3 extends over 17 amino acids. V lost 0 bases and J 2 bases, leaving 16 bases between the germline ends. CDR3 nucleotide sequence: TGTGCCAGCAGCGTAGCCACCTTTCCGGGAGCCACAGATACGCAGTATTTT. The encoded protein is CASSVATFPGATDTQYF. The whole variable domain, filled in from reference TRBV9 and TRBJ2-3, reads DSGVTQTPKHLITATGQRVTLRCSPRSGDLSVYWYQQSLDQGLQFLIQYYNGEERAKGNILERFSAQQFPDLHSELNLSSLELGDSALYFCASSVATFPGATDTQYFGPGTRLTVL.

V gene TRBV5-1 combines with J gene TRBJ1-1, with D hard to call. V lost 4 bases, J lost 1 base, and 8 bases lay in between. Germline V gene lookup returns CDR1 SGHRS and CDR2 YFSETQ. The CDR3 is 13 residues long. The CDR3 DNA is TGCGCCAGCAGCCCGGGGTGGAACACTGAAGCTTTCTTT. Its translation: CASSPGWNTEAFF.

Comment on this clone: Lacking the conserved final phenylalanine or tryptophan, this CDR3 likely reflects a read error. It is unclear where the CDR3 begins or ends on the DNA, so no DNA is shown, and the CDR3 is as TCRdb lists it. V is TRBV6-5 and J is TRBJ1-6; the table gives TRBD1 as D, unverified against the DNA. CDR1 is MNHEY, CDR2 SVGAGI, per germline. Including both end residues, the CDR3 is 14 amino acids long. The CDR3 sequence: CASSYGYMAGILYI.

The chain uses TRBV6-1 and TRBJ2-7; 10 bases are a match to TRBD1. Per germline, CDR1 MNHNS and CDR2 SASEGT. This CDR3 region has 14 residues. V was pared by 6 bases and J by 4 bases, with 6 bases of the junction left unmatched. CDR3: CASSGRDRGYEQYF. The CDR3 DNA follows: TGTGCCAGCAGCGGCCGGGACAGGGGATACGAGCAGTACTTC.

CDR3 sequence (DNA): TGTGCCAGCTCATTGGCCCGATCGACTAACTATGGCTACACCTTC. Its protein product is CASSLARSTNYGYTF. The rearrangement uses TRBV6-5 and TRBJ1-2; D is ambiguous. The V gene's germline CDR1 is MNHEY and CDR2 SVGAGI. V shed 8 bases and J shed 0 bases, with 16 bases lying between them. CDR3 size: 15 residues.

The chain joins TRBV9 to TRBJ2-5, with 10 bases that match TRBD1. CDR1 is SGDLS and CDR2 is YYNGEE in the germline V gene. J lost 4 bases, V lost 0 bases, and 6 bases had no gene match. The CDR3 has 16 amino acids. The CDR3 here is CASSVAGDRGRETQYF. CDR3 DNA: TGTGCCAGCAGCGTAGCTGGAGACAGGGGGCGAGAGACCCAGTACTTC.

This chain connects TRBV9 to TRBJ2-2; D unresolved. The CDR3 is made up of 14 amino acids. Trimming stripped 0 bases from V and 8 bases from J, with 11 bases between. Germline CDR1 reads SGDLS; CDR2 reads YYNGEE. This chain's CDR3 is CASSVDLLEGELFF. The DNA for the CDR3 is TGTGCCAGCAGCGTAGATCTCCTGGAGGGGGAGCTGTTTTTT. The full variable domain, completed using reference TRBV9 and TRBJ2-2, is DSGVTQTPKHLITATGQRVTLRCSPRSGDLSVYWYQQSLDQGLQFLIQYYNGEERAKGNILERFSAQQFPDLHSELNLSSLELGDSALYFCASSVDLLEGELFFGEGSRLTVL.

This clone was found a few times. The chain recombines TRBV25-1 with TRBJ2-1; 10 bases agree with TRBD2. From germline, CDR1 is MGHDK and CDR2 SYGVNS. CDR3 size: 13 residues. J gave up 13 bases and V 4 bases, and 7 bases lay outside the gene matches. Here the CDR3 DNA reads TGTGCCAGCAGTGGCTCCAGCGGGGGGGCCCAGTTCTTC. Protein product: CASSGSSGGAQFF.

The V gene is TRBV7-8, the J gene TRBJ2-7; D unresolved. The CDR3 runs to 11 residues. Trimming shortened V by 5 bases and J by 4 bases, and 6 bases separated the two germline ends. CDR1 is SGHVS, CDR2 FQNEAQ, per germline. The CDR3 DNA reads as TGTGCCAGCAGCCTAAATTACGAGCAGTACTTC. This sequence encodes CASSLNYEQYF.

V usage is TRBV4-1 and J usage is TRBJ2-7; the D is unclear. This CDR3 contains 11 residues. Looked up from germline, CDR1 is MGHRA and CDR2 is YSYEKL. V lost 8 bases and J lost 4, with 9 bases in between. CDR3 loop: CASGLGYEQYF. The CDR3 nucleotides read TGCGCCAGCGGGCTTGGGTACGAGCAGTACTTC.

V gene TRBV29-1 combines with J gene TRBJ2-2; D remains ambiguous. V lost 4 bases and J lost 1, with 16 bases in between. The CDR3 length is 16 residues. Germline-derived CDR1 and CDR2 are SQVTM and ANQGSEA. The CDR3 bases are TGCAGCGTTGGTCGCTCGACAACGATGAACACCGGGGAGCTGTTTTTT. Translation gives CSVGRSTTMNTGELFF.

As concerns this clone: At one boundary the junction diverges from the germline segment, which might be a read error. The chain employs TRBV5-8 and TRBJ2-7; 10 nucleotides match TRBD1. CDR3 size: 14 residues. Germline values: CDR1 SGHTS, CDR2 YDEGEE. The CDR3 region is CASSPTGGSHEQYF. CDR3 DNA sequence: TGTGCCAGCAGCCCGACAGGGGGCTCCCACGAGCAGTACTTC.

The chain uses TRBV18 and TRBJ1-4, with D possibly TRBD1 on 6 matching bases. Germline V gene sequence: CDR1 KGHSH, CDR2 LQKENI. The CDR3 is 12 amino acids. Deletions cut 5 bases from V and 12 bases from J, with 13 bases between. CDR3: CASSSYRAELFF. CDR3 coding DNA: TGTGCCAGCTCATCCTACAGGGCGGAACTGTTTTTT.

This chain joins TRBV4-3 and TRBJ2-3, with D possibly TRBD2 on 6 matching bases. Per germline, CDR1 LGHNA and CDR2 YSLEER. The CDR3 is made up of 17 amino acids. Deletions cut 1 base from V and 1 base from J, with 15 bases between. In nucleotides, the CDR3 is TGCGCCAGCAGCCAAGCCTCCGGCGGGACGGGCACAGATACGCAGTATTTT. It yields the protein CASSQASGGTGTDTQYF.

The chain joins TRBV10-3 to TRBJ1-2; TRBD1 is a possible D gene (5 bases). CDR3 length: 13 amino acids. From germline, CDR1 is ENHRY and CDR2 SYGVKD. Deletions cut 10 bases from V and 4 bases from J, with 16 bases between. The CDR3 DNA reads TGTGCCACAAAACCAGGGCTGAGCTATGGCTACACCTTC. Its protein product is CATKPGLSYGYTF.

J is TRBJ2-7 and V is TRBV27, with 7 positions matching TRBD1. The CDR3 is 14 amino acids. Trimming cost V 0 bases and J 5 bases; bases outside gene matches: 4. Looked up from germline, CDR1 is MNHEY and CDR2 is SMNVEV (reference sequence). In DNA form, the CDR3 reads TGTGCCAGCAGTTTATCGAGAGGGGGCAACGAGCAGTACTTC. This gives the protein CASSLSRGGNEQYF.

The J gene is TRBJ2-2, the V gene TRBV10-1; no clear D. Germline assignment: CDR1 WNHNN and CDR2 SYGVQD (reference sequence). The CDR3 is 15 amino acids. Trimming pared 6 bases from V and 6 bases from J, leaving 17 bases between. The CDR3: CASSEPPGYPGELFF. CDR3 DNA sequence: TGCGCCAGCAGCGAGCCCCCCGGTTATCCCGGGGAGCTGTTTTTT.

The chain couples TRBV18 to TRBJ2-7; maybe TRBD1 (6 bases). The V gene's germline CDR1 is KGHSH and CDR2 LQKENI. V was cut by 6 bases and J by 5 bases, with 23 bases left in between. The CDR3 totals 16 residues. This CDR3 is CASSMRQNRVLDEQYF. The CDR3 DNA follows: TGTGCCAGCTCTATGAGGCAAAACAGGGTTCTCGACGAGCAGTACTTC.

This clone was counted once. The chain couples TRBV19 to TRBJ1-2; possible D gene TRBD1, 6 bases. Germline CDR1 LNHDA, CDR2 SQIVND (reference sequence). Deletions cut 0 bases from V and 8 bases from J, with 19 bases between. This CDR3 has 16 amino acids. CDR3 sequence reads: CASSIDPGTTGRGYTF. For the CDR3, the DNA is TGTGCCAGTAGTATAGACCCCGGGACAACTGGAAGAGGCTACACCTTC.

The chain is built from TRBV18 and TRBJ2-3, with 8 bases that match TRBD1. Germline CDR1 KGHSH, CDR2 LQKENI. Trimming took 0 bases from V and 3 from J; bases not matched to a gene: 5. The CDR3 length is 16 residues. This CDR3 is CASSPPGRGRTDTQYF. CDR3 nucleotides: TGTGCCAGCTCACCACCGGGCAGGGGGCGGACAGATACGCAGTATTTT.

The chain is built from TRBV7-9 and TRBJ2-1, with D maybe TRBD1 (5 bases). V shed 5 bases and J shed 5 bases, with 16 bases lying between them. This CDR3 is 15 amino acids long. Per the germline V gene, CDR1 is SEHNR and CDR2 is FQNEAQ (reference sequence). The chain's CDR3 is CASSLDGARNNEQFF. The CDR3 DNA follows: TGTGCCAGCAGCCTAGATGGGGCGAGGAACAATGAGCAGTTCTTC.

This chain connects TRBV30 to TRBJ2-2; D not certain. Germline CDR1 reads GTSNPN; CDR2 reads SVGIG (reference sequence). V dropped 5 bases and J dropped 1 base, with 11 bases sitting between them. The CDR3 sequence is 14 residues long. The DNA for the CDR3 is TGTGCCTGGGTCCCCGTCGGGAACACCGGGGAGCTGTTTTTT. Translated, it gives CAWVPVGNTGELFF.

The chain couples TRBV19 to TRBJ1-6; a weak D match, TRBD1 (6 bases). CDR1 is LNHDA and CDR2 is SQIVND in the germline V gene (reference sequence). The CDR3 spans 15 residues. Trimming took 3 bases from V and 9 from J, leaving 15 bases between them. The CDR3 loop is CASSISAGVISPLHF. DNA of the CDR3: TGTGCCAGTAGTATTTCCGCAGGGGTTATTTCACCCCTCCACTTT.

A note on this clone: Other DNA sequences in this sample translate to the same CDR3. The CDR3 spells CASSKAQVSYEQYF. The CDR3 nucleotides are TGTGCCAGCAGCAAGGCACAGGTCTCCTACGAGCAGTACTTC. The chain carries TRBV21-1 and TRBJ2-7; no DNA check was done on the table's D call, TRBD1. TRBV21-1 corresponds to a pseudogene. CDR3 length equals 14 residues.

The chain is built from TRBV7-6 and TRBJ2-3; possibly TRBD2 for D (6 bases). This CDR3 region has 19 residues. V was trimmed by 5 bases and J by 4 bases, leaving 28 bases between them. Germline V gene sequence: CDR1 SGHVS, CDR2 FNYEAQ. The CDR3 DNA reads as TGTGCCAGCAGCCCCTCCGGGTGGGTGACTAGTGAAGAGGCAGATACGCAGTATTTT. This encodes CASSPSGWVTSEEADTQYF.

The rearrangement uses TRBV30 and TRBJ2-7, with D unresolved. The CDR3 runs to 12 residues. The germline V gene has CDR1 GTSNPN and CDR2 SVGIG (reference sequence). V was cut by 0 bases and J by 6 bases, with 9 bases left in between. CDR3 nucleotide sequence: TGTGCCTGGAGTGTATCGTCGTTCGAGCAGTACTTC. Protein: CAWSVSSFEQYF.

The V call is TRBV6-6, the J call TRBJ2-1; D uncertain. This CDR3 has 12 amino acids. Germline CDR1 MNHNY, CDR2 SVGAGI (reference sequence). V lost 2 bases to trimming and J lost 6 bases, with 5 bases between them. The DNA of the CDR3 is TGTGCCAGCAGTTACGCGAGCAATGAGCAGTTCTTC. Its protein is CASSYASNEQFF.

The chain recombines TRBV6-5 with TRBJ1-2; 9 positions agree with TRBD1. Germline CDR1 and CDR2: MNHEY and SVGAGI. The CDR3 consists of 14 residues. V shed 0 bases and J 8 bases; nucleotides not matched to a gene: 4. The CDR3 reads CASSYSLDRGGYTF. The CDR3 region has the DNA TGTGCCAGCAGTTACTCACTGGACAGGGGCGGCTACACCTTC.